This T cell receptor (beta chain) was captured by sequencing in a study of early T cells in non-severe SARS-CoV-2 infection. TCRdb itself ran the 5' RACE reads through MiXCR, one entry per CDR3 protein. The sample holds some 30,000 distinct CDR3 sequences; 8% to 9.5% are singletons and the top ten take around 14%. This clonotype has at least ten counts. Sample: whole blood. The TCR originated in an adult who was a healthcare worker with PCR-confirmed SARS-CoV-2 infection or an uninfected control (not recorded which).

In DNA, the CDR3 is TGTGCCAGCAGCACCCCTTGGGGGTTGAACACCGGGGAGCTGTTTTTT. It encodes CASSTPWGLNTGELFF. V is TRBV9 and J is TRBJ2-2; D possibly matches TRBD1 or TRBD2 (5 bases each). Germline V gene lookup returns CDR1 SGDLS and CDR2 YYNGEE. Trimming took 4 bases from V and 1 from J, leaving 14 bases between them. The CDR3 has 16 amino acids.